A single sample is the source of the 29 T cell receptor beta chains below, sequenced in a study of shared clonotypes between healthy human individuals. Sequenced by immunoSEQ multiplex PCR; TCRdb stores in-frame clones only, minus some. The repertoire holds approximately 500,000 clones, with 75% to 80% as singletons. Sequencing was carried out using PBMCs. The receptors derive from a woman aged 40 to 49 in good health. Some clones in this sample may be carry-over from other donors' samples.

The chain has TRBV4-1 and TRBJ2-5; 8 bases map to TRBD2. V trimming: 11 bases; J trimming: 1 base; junction bases outside the gene matches: 9. This CDR3 region has 14 residues. The germline CDR1 and CDR2 sequences are MGHRA and YSYEKL. The CDR3 DNA follows: TGCGCCCCCAGGGTAGCGGGATCCCAAGAGACCCAGTACTTC. Protein product: CAPRVAGSQETQYF.

The CDR3 protein is CASSQAKGGRSYEQYF. In DNA, the CDR3 is TGCGCCAGCAGCCAAGCTAAGGGGGGCAGATCCTACGAGCAGTACTTC. V gene TRBV4-3 combines with J gene TRBJ2-7; perhaps D is TRBD1 or TRBD2 (6 bases each). The CDR3 is made up of 16 amino acids. CDR1 and CDR2 (germline): LGHNA, YSLEER. V was pared by 1 base and J by 1 base, with 14 bases between.

This clone was counted once. This chain uses TRBV5-1 with TRBJ2-1; no clear D gene. Trimming took off 0 bases at V and 6 bases at J, with 13 bases between the two ends. CDR1 is SGHRS, CDR2 YFSETQ, per germline. The CDR3 has 15 amino acids. For the CDR3, the DNA is TGCGCCAGCAGCTTGGGGTTCGGCTTAAGCAATGAGCAGTTCTTC. It codes for CASSLGFGLSNEQFF.

The chain couples TRBV30 to TRBJ1-5; D is possibly TRBD1 (5 bases). Trimming pared 5 bases from V and 5 bases from J, leaving 16 bases between. The CDR3 contains 14 residues. The germline V gene encodes CDR1 GTSNPN and CDR2 SVGIG (reference sequence). This CDR3 is CAWGAPRGDQPQHF. The CDR3 DNA is TGTGCCTGGGGTGCCCCTCGGGGGGATCAGCCCCAGCATTTT.

The V call is TRBV7-2, the J call TRBJ2-3; D gene unclear. The germline V gene encodes CDR1 SGHTA and CDR2 FQGNSA. CDR3 size: 14 residues. The V and J ends lost 4 bases and 0 bases respectively, with 8 bases between them. CDR3 in amino acids: CASSWPGSTDTQYF. The CDR3 nucleotides are TGTGCCAGCAGCTGGCCGGGCAGCACAGATACGCAGTATTTT.

About this clone: The junction differs from germline at one of its ends, possibly a read error. The chain couples TRBV10-1 to TRBJ2-3; TRBD2 matches 12 bases. The CDR3 is 16 residues long. Germline V gene lookup returns CDR1 WNHNN and CDR2 SYGVQD (reference sequence). The CDR3 region has the DNA TGCGCCGGCAGTGAACTAGCGGGAGGAAGCACAGATACGCAGTATTTT. Residues: CAGSELAGGSTDTQYF.

About this clone itself: A clone one base away is much larger, so this may be a read error. Other DNA sequences in this specimen translate into the identical CDR3. The CDR3 reads CASSQGANTEAFF. The CDR3 DNA is TGTGCCAGCAGCCAAGGGGCGAACACTGAAGCTTTCTTT. The V and J genes are TRBV14 and TRBJ1-1; D remains unclear. Per germline, CDR1 SGHDN and CDR2 FVKESK. Trimming stripped 1 base from V and 1 base from J, with 4 bases between. This CDR3 has 13 amino acids.

The chain couples TRBV10-3 to TRBJ1-4; no clear D gene. The CDR3 is 14 residues long. Per the germline V gene, CDR1 is ENHRY and CDR2 is SYGVKD. V dropped 3 bases and J dropped 8 bases, with 13 bases sitting between them. The CDR3 is CAISESGGKEKLFF. CDR3 nucleotides: TGTGCCATCAGTGAAAGCGGAGGGAAGGAAAAACTGTTTTTT.

The chain uses TRBV27 and TRBJ2-7; perhaps TRBD2 as D (5 bases). The germline V gene encodes CDR1 MNHEY and CDR2 SMNVEV (reference sequence). CDR3 length: 15 amino acids. Trimming removed 0 bases at V and 0 bases at J, with 9 bases between. The DNA for the CDR3 is TGTGCCAGCAGTTTATCGGTAGCGCGCTCCTACGAGCAGTACTTC. Translating gives CASSLSVARSYEQYF.

The chain carries TRBV11-2 and TRBJ2-3; D call uncertain. The CDR3 length is 12 residues. Trimming removed 4 bases from V and 6 bases from J, with 8 bases in between. Germline loops: CDR1 SGHAT, CDR2 FQNNGV. This CDR3 reads CASSSEVDTQYF. DNA for the CDR3: TGTGCCAGCAGCTCAGAGGTGGATACGCAGTATTTT. Combining the CDR3 with reference TRBV11-2 and TRBJ2-3 gives the whole variable domain EAGVAQSPRYKIIEKRQSVAFWCNPISGHATLYWYQQILGQGPKLLIQFQNNGVVDDSQLPKDRFSAERLKGVDSTLKIQPAKLEDSAVYLCASSSEVDTQYFGPGTRLTVL.

This chain joins TRBV11-2 and TRBJ1-2; perhaps TRBD1 as D (5 bases). The V end lost 6 bases, the J end lost 2 bases, and 19 bases lay between the germline ends. This CDR3 has 16 residues. Germline V lookup: CDR1 SGHAT, CDR2 FQNNGV. For the CDR3, the DNA is TGTGCCAGCAGGCCCGGGCGCGGGGGAATAAACTATGGCTACACCTTC. The encoded protein is CASRPGRGGINYGYTF.

This chain joins TRBV28 and TRBJ2-2; TRBD2 matches 11 bases. Germline CDR1 MDHEN, CDR2 SYDVKM. V shed 11 bases, J shed 4 bases, and the junction held 9 bases outside the gene matches. The CDR3 is 15 residues long. This CDR3 reads CAGSLAGEVTGELFF. As DNA, the CDR3 is TGTGCCGGGTCACTAGCGGGAGAAGTCACCGGGGAGCTGTTTTTT.

Only a few counts were recorded for this clone. The rearrangement links TRBV28 to TRBJ2-7; D is unclear. There are 16 residues in the CDR3. Looked up from germline, CDR1 is MDHEN and CDR2 is SYDVKM. V was clipped by 3 bases and J by 0 bases, with 15 bases between them. The CDR3 sequence: CASSFPPRRPSYEQYF. CDR3 DNA: TGTGCCAGCAGTTTCCCCCCGAGGCGCCCCTCCTACGAGCAGTACTTC.

The chain uses TRBV30 and TRBJ1-3; 7 bases line up with TRBD1. CDR3 length equals 13 residues. CDR1 is GTSNPN, CDR2 SVGIG, per germline (reference sequence). The J segment lost 4 bases and the V segment lost 2 bases, leaving 2 bases of the junction unmatched. The CDR3 spells CAWSLDRGNTIYF. Written as DNA, the CDR3 is TGTGCCTGGAGTCTGGACAGGGGAAACACCATATATTTT.

This clone has a single count. The genes are TRBV11-2 and TRBJ2-1; D is perhaps TRBD1 (6 bases). Trimming took off 4 bases at V and 5 bases at J, with 15 bases between the two ends. Germline assignment: CDR1 SGHAT and CDR2 FQNNGV. The CDR3 extends over 15 amino acids. The CDR3 DNA follows: TGTGCCAGCAGCTCCCTAGGGGGAGATCACAATGAGCAGTTCTTC. Protein product: CASSSLGGDHNEQFF.

This chain links TRBV27 with TRBJ2-5; TRBD2 agrees at 8 bases. The assigned J gene may be wrong: the sequence end matches TRBJ2-7 better. The germline CDR1 and CDR2 sequences are MNHEY and SMNVEV (reference sequence). CDR3 length: 16 amino acids. As DNA, the CDR3 is TGTGCCAGCAGTTCCCCTGGGGGCGGGAGGCGCTACGAGCAGTACTTC. It specifies CASSSPGGGRRYEQYF.

This chain uses TRBV7-2 with TRBJ2-7; D is unclear. The CDR3 has 15 residues. Trimming stripped 1 base from V and 2 bases from J, with 12 bases between. The germline V gene encodes CDR1 SGHTA and CDR2 FQGNSA. The CDR3 DNA sequence: TGTGCCAGCAGCTTAGTCCCGGGCTTAGCCTACGAGCAGTACTTC. Translated: CASSLVPGLAYEQYF.

The J gene is TRBJ1-1, the V gene TRBV11-2; the D is unclear. The CDR3 sequence is 15 residues long. Germline-derived CDR1 and CDR2 are SGHAT and FQNNGV. V gave up 0 bases and J gave up 2 bases, with 10 bases separating them. CDR3 protein: CASSLDFWSNTEAFF. CDR3 bases: TGTGCCAGCAGCTTAGATTTTTGGTCTAACACTGAAGCTTTCTTT.

The chain uses TRBV7-9 and TRBJ2-7; tentative D call: TRBD1 (6 bases). This CDR3 is built from 15 residues. Looked up from germline, CDR1 is SEHNR and CDR2 is FQNEAQ (reference sequence). V lost 5 bases and J 0 bases, leaving 14 bases between the germline ends. The CDR3 DNA is TGTGCCAGCAGCATCTCGGGACATTCCTCCTACGAGCAGTACTTC. Protein: CASSISGHSSYEQYF.

The rearrangement uses TRBV4-2 and TRBJ2-1; TRBD2 matches at 7 bases. V lost 0 bases, J lost 3 bases, and 2 bases stayed unmatched. The germline gives CDR1 LGHNA, CDR2 YNFKEQ. This CDR3 comprises 15 residues. As DNA, the CDR3 is TGTGCCAGCAGCCAAGACGGCGGGAGCTACAATGAGCAGTTCTTC. This gives the protein CASSQDGGSYNEQFF.

The rearrangement uses TRBV10-3 and TRBJ1-5; perhaps TRBD1 as D (5 bases). V was cut by 0 bases and J by 5 bases, with 11 bases left in between. CDR1 and CDR2 (germline): ENHRY, SYGVKD. This CDR3 has 15 amino acids. The CDR3 region is CAISESPPGDQPQHF. CDR3 sequence (DNA): TGTGCCATCAGTGAGTCGCCACCGGGGGATCAGCCCCAGCATTTT.

This chain connects TRBV13 to TRBJ2-1; 8 nucleotides line up with TRBD2. V lost 2 bases, J lost 0 bases, and 6 bases stayed unmatched. Germline V gives CDR1 PRHDT, CDR2 FYEKMQ (reference sequence). The CDR3 length is 17 residues. The CDR3 DNA is TGTGCCAGCAGCTTATGGGCGGGAGGTAACTCCTACAATGAGCAGTTCTTC. Encoded protein: CASSLWAGGNSYNEQFF.

The chain employs TRBV5-4 and TRBJ2-7; 12 bases are shared with TRBD2. From germline, CDR1 is SGHNT and CDR2 YYREEE (reference sequence). V lost 2 bases and J lost 9; bases outside the gene matches: 6. The CDR3 is 14 amino acids. The CDR3 spells CASSFRLAGEVQYF. CDR3 sequence (DNA): TGTGCCAGCAGCTTTCGACTAGCGGGAGAGGTGCAGTACTTC.

This clone was counted ten times or more. In the same sample, other DNA sequences code for this CDR3. The J gene is TRBJ2-3, the V gene TRBV30; the D is unclear. This CDR3 is 12 amino acids long. V shed 1 base and J shed 3 bases, with 5 bases lying between them. Germline V gene sequence: CDR1 GTSNPN, CDR2 SVGIG (reference sequence). CDR3 region: CAWSASTDTQYF. The DNA for the CDR3 is TGTGCCTGGAGTGCCTCGACAGATACGCAGTATTTT.

The chain carries TRBV30 and TRBJ1-6; D is uncertain. Germline V CDR1 and CDR2: GTSNPN, SVGIG (reference sequence). This CDR3 comprises 17 residues. The V end lost 1 base, the J end lost 0 bases, and 13 bases lay between the germline ends. DNA for the CDR3: TGTGCCTGGAGTGAGGACTTCTCCAGCTCCTATAATTCACCCCTCCACTTT. This encodes CAWSEDFSSSYNSPLHF.

The chain recombines TRBV11-2 with TRBJ2-2; 7 bases align to TRBD2. The CDR3 contains 14 residues. With V trimmed by 1 base and J by 10 bases, 6 bases remained unmatched. Germline assignment: CDR1 SGHAT and CDR2 FQNNGV. CDR3 region: CASSLVGGQEELFF. Here the CDR3 DNA reads TGTGCCAGCAGCTTAGTGGGAGGGCAGGAGGAGCTGTTTTTT.

The chain couples TRBV7-9 to TRBJ1-1; no clear D. Trimming pared 2 bases from V and 1 base from J, leaving 5 bases between. Germline CDR1 and CDR2: SEHNR and FQNEAQ (reference sequence). The CDR3 totals 13 residues. CDR3: CASSLRGNTEAFF. CDR3 nucleotide sequence: TGTGCCAGCAGCTTACGGGGGAACACTGAAGCTTTCTTT.

For this clone: This CDR3 is also generated by other DNA sequences in the sample. The chain uses TRBV9 and TRBJ2-5; D is undetermined. There are 14 residues in the CDR3. Germline values: CDR1 SGDLS, CDR2 YYNGEE. Trimming cost V 0 bases and J 1 base, with 7 bases left between them. The DNA of the CDR3 is TGTGCCAGCAGCGTAGGTCCAACCCAAGAGACCCAGTACTTC. Amino acid sequence: CASSVGPTQETQYF.

The CDR3 DNA reads as TGTGCCAGCAGCGCCGGGACAGGGTTGACCCAGTACTTC. This gives the protein CASSAGTGLTQYF. This chain connects TRBV27 to TRBJ2-5; 9 nucleotides line up with TRBD1. CDR3 size: 13 residues. The V and J ends lost 6 bases and 7 bases, in that order; junction bases with no gene match: 6. Germline loops: CDR1 MNHEY, CDR2 SMNVEV (reference sequence).